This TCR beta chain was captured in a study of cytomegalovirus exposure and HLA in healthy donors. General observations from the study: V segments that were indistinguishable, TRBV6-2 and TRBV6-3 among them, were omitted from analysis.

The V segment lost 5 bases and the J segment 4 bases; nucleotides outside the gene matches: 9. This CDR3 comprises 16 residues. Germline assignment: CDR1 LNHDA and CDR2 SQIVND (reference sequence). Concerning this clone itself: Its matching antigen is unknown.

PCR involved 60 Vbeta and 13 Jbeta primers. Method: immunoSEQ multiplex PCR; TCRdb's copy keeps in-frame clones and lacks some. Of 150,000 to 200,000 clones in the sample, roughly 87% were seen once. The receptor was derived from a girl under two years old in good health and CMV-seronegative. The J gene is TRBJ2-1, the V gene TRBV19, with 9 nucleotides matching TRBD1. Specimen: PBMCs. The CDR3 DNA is TGTGCCAGTAGTCCCCTGGACAGGGGTGCTTACAATGAGCAGTTCTTC. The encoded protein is CASSPLDRGAYNEQFF.